A selection of T cell receptor beta chains follows, all from one sample in a study of graft-versus-host responses after intestinal transplantation. Generated by immunoSEQ multiplex PCR, the TCRdb table keeps only in-frame clones and is missing some. The sample records fewer than 30,000 clones, roughly 87% being singletons. Sequencing used PBMCs, obtained about 420 days after intestinal transplantation. These receptors were collected from a human patient who received an intestinal transplant, so some T cells may come from the graft donor. Each CDR3 is given with its conserved first and last residue. Each record gives: D gene, clone size, J gene, V gene, CDR3 DNA, CDR3 protein. D genes are given only for firm matches. For some rows the clone size is stated as once, few or many, or as a class when expanded; others skip it.

d_gene: -; abundance: -; j_gene: TRBJ2-7; v_gene: TRBV6-1; CDR3nt: TGTGCCAGCAGTGGCTACAGAAAGAGCTCCTACGAGCAGTACTTC; CDR3aa: CASSGYRKSSYEQYF
d_gene: -; abundance: -; j_gene: TRBJ2-7; v_gene: TRBV27; CDR3nt: TGTGCCAGCAGTTTTGCTGGGGGCTACGAGCAGTACTTC; CDR3aa: CASSFAGGYEQYF
d_gene: -; abundance: -; j_gene: TRBJ2-6; v_gene: TRBV5-1; CDR3nt: TGCGCCAGCAGCCTTGCGGGATCGAACTCTGGGGCCAACGTCCTGACTTTC; CDR3aa: CASSLAGSNSGANVLTF
d_gene: TRBD2; abundance: -; j_gene: TRBJ2-7; v_gene: TRBV2; CDR3nt: TGTGCCAGCAGTGAAGCACACATAGCGGGAGTGAACTACGAGCAGTACTTC; CDR3aa: CASSEAHIAGVNYEQYF
d_gene: TRBD2; abundance: -; j_gene: TRBJ2-1; v_gene: TRBV10-3; CDR3nt: TGTGCCATCAGGGGGGTACTAGCGGGAACTCATGAGCAGTTCTTC; CDR3aa: CAIRGVLAGTHEQFF
d_gene: -; abundance: -; j_gene: TRBJ1-1; v_gene: TRBV13; CDR3nt: TGTGCCAGCAGCTTAGTGGGAGTCAACACTGAAGCTTTCTTT; CDR3aa: CASSLVGVNTEAFF
d_gene: -; abundance: -; j_gene: TRBJ2-2; v_gene: TRBV14; CDR3nt: TGTGCCAGCAGCGAGAGGGACGGGGAGCTGTTTTTT; CDR3aa: CASSERDGELFF
d_gene: -; abundance: -; j_gene: TRBJ2-1; v_gene: TRBV29-1; CDR3nt: TGCAGCGGTTCCCAACTCTACAATGAGCAGTTCTTC; CDR3aa: CSGSQLYNEQFF
d_gene: TRBD1; abundance: few; j_gene: TRBJ2-7; v_gene: TRBV19; CDR3nt: TGTGCCAGTAGTATTGGGACAGGGGGCGCATACGAGCAGTACTTC; CDR3aa: CASSIGTGGAYEQYF
d_gene: -; abundance: -; j_gene: TRBJ2-1; v_gene: TRBV27; CDR3nt: TGTGCCAGCCGGGGGGCTAGCGGCTACAATGAGCAGTTCTTC; CDR3aa: CASRGASGYNEQFF
d_gene: -; abundance: -; j_gene: TRBJ2-1; v_gene: TRBV6-1; CDR3nt: TGTGCCAGCAGTTTAACAGGGATAAATGAGCAGTTCTTC; CDR3aa: CASSLTGINEQFF
d_gene: -; abundance: -; j_gene: TRBJ2-7; v_gene: TRBV15; CDR3nt: TGTGCCACCAGCAGGAACAGGGAATCCTACGAGCAGTACTTC; CDR3aa: CATSRNRESYEQYF
d_gene: TRBD2; abundance: -; j_gene: TRBJ2-1; v_gene: TRBV19; CDR3nt: TGTGCCAGTAGTATAGCCGGGACTAGCTCCTACAATGAGCAGTTCTTC; CDR3aa: CASSIAGTSSYNEQFF
d_gene: TRBD1; abundance: -; j_gene: TRBJ2-1; v_gene: TRBV5-6; CDR3nt: TGTGCCAGCAGCTTGGGGACAGGCAGCTCCTACAATGAGCAGTTCTTC; CDR3aa: CASSLGTGSSYNEQFF
d_gene: TRBD2; abundance: few; j_gene: TRBJ2-3; v_gene: TRBV18; CDR3nt: TGTGCCAGCTCGCCTACGGGGGGAGATACGCAGTATTTT; CDR3aa: CASSPTGGDTQYF
d_gene: -; abundance: once; j_gene: TRBJ1-1; v_gene: TRBV15; CDR3nt: TGTGCCACCAGCGGCCGTGGAGGGACCTACGGGAACACTGAAGCTTTCTTT; CDR3aa: CATSGRGGTYGNTEAFF
d_gene: TRBD2; abundance: -; j_gene: TRBJ2-1; v_gene: TRBV7-2; CDR3nt: TGTGCCAGCAGCTTTAGCGGGAGCTCCTACAATGAGCAGTTCTTC; CDR3aa: CASSFSGSSYNEQFF
d_gene: -; abundance: once; j_gene: TRBJ1-3; v_gene: TRBV6-1; CDR3nt: TGTGCCAGCAGCCCCCACAGACCCTCAGGAAACACCATATATTTT; CDR3aa: CASSPHRPSGNTIYF
d_gene: TRBD2; abundance: -; j_gene: TRBJ2-2; v_gene: TRBV19; CDR3nt: TGTGCCAGTAGTATCCTGGGACTAGCGGGAGGGCCGGGCACCGGGGAGCTGTTTTTT; CDR3aa: CASSILGLAGGPGTGELFF
d_gene: TRBD2; abundance: -; j_gene: TRBJ2-7; v_gene: TRBV25-1; CDR3nt: TGTGCCAGCCAGAGGAGCGGGAGGGCCTCTCGCGAGCAGTACTTC; CDR3aa: CASQRSGRASREQYF
d_gene: TRBD2; abundance: -; j_gene: TRBJ2-7; v_gene: TRBV28; CDR3nt: TGTGCCAGCATGGGACTAGCGTCGAGCTCCTACGAGCAGTACTTC; CDR3aa: CASMGLASSSYEQYF
d_gene: TRBD2; abundance: -; j_gene: TRBJ2-7; v_gene: TRBV4-3; CDR3nt: TGCGCCAGCAGCACCGGGACTAGCGTTATCTACGAGCAGTACTTC; CDR3aa: CASSTGTSVIYEQYF
d_gene: -; abundance: -; j_gene: TRBJ2-7; v_gene: TRBV6-5; CDR3nt: TGTGCCAGCAGTCGGGGTGAGTACGAGCAGTACTTC; CDR3aa: CASSRGEYEQYF
d_gene: -; abundance: -; j_gene: TRBJ1-5; v_gene: TRBV4-3; CDR3nt: TGCGCCAGCAGCCAAGATGTGTCTAGTAGCAATCAGCCCCAGCATTTT; CDR3aa: CASSQDVSSSNQPQHF
d_gene: -; abundance: -; j_gene: TRBJ1-5; v_gene: TRBV6-1; CDR3nt: TGTGCCAGCAATAGGTTGGATCAGCCCCAGCATTTT; CDR3aa: CASNRLDQPQHF
d_gene: -; abundance: few; j_gene: TRBJ1-5; v_gene: TRBV6-5; CDR3nt: TGTGCCAGCAGTGATAAAACAGGAAATCAGCCCCAGCATTTT; CDR3aa: CASSDKTGNQPQHF